One and the same sample provided the 10 T cell receptor beta chains below, sequenced in a study of glioma-infiltrating T cells. TCR alpha and beta CDR3 regions were amplified from RNA using iRepertoire nested multiplex PCR. TCRdb passed the multiplex PCR reads through MiXCR, listing each CDR3 protein once. Of over 90,000 distinct CDR3 sequences listed, around 28% are singletons. The sample was glioma tissue, nonneoplastic brain tissue, or PBMCs (not recorded which). The receptors originated from a human donor with low-grade glioma or glioblastoma, undergoing nonglioma brain surgery, or in good health (not recorded which).

As for this clonotype: This may be a read error, as it is one base from a much larger clone. The chain uses TRBV6-2 or TRBV6-3 and TRBJ2-5, with TRBD2 identical over 8 bases. The germline V gene has CDR1 MNHEY and CDR2 SVGEGT. V was pared by 2 bases and J by 7 bases, with 12 bases of the junction left unmatched. CDR3 length equals 16 residues. DNA of the CDR3: TGTGCCAGCAGTTACACGTCAAGCGGGGGAAAAGGGACCCAGTACTTC. Its protein product is CASSYTSSGGKGTQYF.

A few counts support this clonotype. V is TRBV4-2 and J is TRBJ2-7; TRBD1 agrees at 11 bases. The length of the CDR3 is 15 residues. The V and J ends lost 4 bases and 0 bases, in that order; junction bases with no gene match: 2. The germline V gene has CDR1 LGHNA and CDR2 YNFKEQ. The chain's CDR3 is CASSRGQGVSYEQYF. In DNA, the CDR3 is TGTGCCAGCAGCCGGGGACAGGGGGTCTCCTACGAGCAGTACTTC.

There are many counts of this clonotype. This chain uses TRBV4-3 with TRBJ1-2, with 9 bases aligning to TRBD1. This CDR3 has 17 residues. Trimming at V came to 4 bases and at J to 0 bases, leaving 9 bases not matched to a gene. In germline, CDR1 is LGHNA, CDR2 YSLEER. The CDR3 loop is CASSPQPRTGANYGYTF. The CDR3 bases are TGCGCCAGCAGCCCACAACCTCGGACAGGGGCTAACTATGGCTACACCTTC.

The gene calls are TRBV4-1 and TRBJ2-5; no reliable D call. CDR3 length: 15 amino acids. V lost 1 base and J 2 bases, leaving 11 bases between the germline ends. CDR1 and CDR2 from the germline V gene are MGHRA and YSYEKL. As DNA, the CDR3 is TGCGCCAGCAGCCAAGGATATGGGTATCAAGAGACCCAGTACTTC. Protein sequence: CASSQGYGYQETQYF.

A note on this clonotype: One end of the junction does not line up with germline, which may come from a read error. The chain couples TRBV6-1 to TRBJ2-1; D is perhaps TRBD1 or TRBD2 (5 bases each). The CDR3 sequence is 15 residues long. Germline-derived CDR1 and CDR2 are MNHNS and SASEGT. In DNA, the CDR3 is TGTGCTAGCACACAGGACTTGACCTCCTACAATGAGCACTTCTTC. Translation gives CASTQDLTSYNEHFF.

This clonotype occurred many times. V usage is TRBV2 and J usage is TRBJ1-1, with D hard to call. The CDR3 loop spans 15 amino acids. Germline lookup yields CDR1 SNHLY and CDR2 FYNNEI. Trimming took 7 bases from V and 1 from J, leaving 16 bases between them. The CDR3 reads CASKSTGPQNTEAFF. The CDR3 DNA follows: TGTGCCAGCAAATCGACCGGCCCCCAGAACACTGAAGCTTTCTTT.

As concerns this clonotype: A much larger clonotype is one base distant, so this may be a read error. V gene TRBV20-1 combines with J gene TRBJ1-4; D not resolved. Trimming pared 2 bases from V and 0 bases from J, leaving 7 bases between. The germline V gene has CDR1 DFQATT and CDR2 SNEGSKA (reference sequence). The CDR3 length is 14 residues. CDR3 in amino acids: CSARLGSTNEKLFF. The CDR3 bases are TGCAGTGCTAGATTGGGATCAACTAATGAAAAACTGTTTTTT.

Many counts were recorded for this clonotype. The rearrangement uses TRBV20-1 and TRBJ2-7; TRBD2 agrees at 8 bases. Germline CDR1 is DFQATT and CDR2 is SNEGSKA (reference sequence). There are 16 residues in the CDR3. With V trimmed by 6 bases and J by 6 bases, 19 bases remained unmatched. This CDR3 is CSAKRRAGDTYVEQYF. The CDR3 DNA reads as TGCAGTGCCAAACGCCGAGCGGGGGATACCTACGTCGAGCAGTACTTC.

This chain connects TRBV11-2 to TRBJ2-7; D remains unclear. This CDR3 comprises 14 residues. Trimming shortened V by 5 bases and J by 2 bases, and 13 bases separated the two germline ends. Germline V gives CDR1 SGHAT, CDR2 FQNNGV. CDR3 loop: CASSQGPLTYEQYF. DNA of the CDR3: TGTGCCAGCAGCCAAGGACCGTTAACCTACGAGCAGTACTTC.

This clonotype has ten or more counts. V is TRBV6-1 and J is TRBJ1-1, with D tentatively TRBD1 (5 bases). V shed 11 bases and J shed 7 bases, with 20 bases lying between them. The V gene's germline CDR1 is MNHNS and CDR2 SASEGT. The CDR3 runs 13 residues. The CDR3 sequence: CAGSGLLRGEAFF. In DNA form, the CDR3 reads TGTGCCGGATCGGGACTCCTGAGGGGTGAAGCTTTCTTT.